A selection of T cell receptor beta chains follows, all from one sample in a study of blood T cell repertoires in COVID-19. Generated by immunoSEQ multiplex PCR, the TCRdb table keeps only in-frame clones and is missing some. The sample includes 200,000 to 250,000 clones, 84% of them seen just once. The sample was peripheral blood. The source of these receptors is a woman older than 75 with COVID-19, enrolled during active disease. The CDR3 runs from the conserved cysteine through the conserved F or W. Fields, in order: D gene, clone size, J gene, V gene, CDR3 protein, CDR3 DNA. A D gene is named only where the DNA matches it firmly. A row's size may be missing; if present it is once, few, many or a size class.

d_call: TRBD1
clone_size: -
j_call: TRBJ1-2
v_call: TRBV6-5
cdr3_aa: CASRDRAAYGYTF
cdr3_nt: TGTGCCAGCAGAGACAGGGCGGCCTATGGCTACACCTTC

d_call: TRBD2
clone_size: -
j_call: TRBJ2-1
v_call: TRBV3-1/TRBV3-2
cdr3_aa: CASSHAGTSGGRDEQFF
cdr3_nt: TGTGCCAGCAGCCACGCCGGGACTAGCGGGGGTAGGGATGAGCAGTTCTTC

d_call: -
clone_size: -
j_call: TRBJ1-3
v_call: TRBV9
cdr3_aa: CASSVQGVAGNTIYF
cdr3_nt: TGTGCCAGCAGCGTACAAGGGGTTGCTGGAAACACCATATATTTT

d_call: TRBD1
clone_size: -
j_call: TRBJ1-3
v_call: TRBV7-2
cdr3_aa: CASSLNRGAGNTIYF
cdr3_nt: TGTGCCAGCAGCTTAAACAGGGGCGCTGGAAACACCATATATTTT

d_call: -
clone_size: -
j_call: TRBJ1-1
v_call: TRBV24-1
cdr3_aa: CATSDLYSPEAFF
cdr3_nt: TGTGCCACCAGTGATTTGTACAGCCCTGAAGCTTTCTTT

d_call: -
clone_size: -
j_call: TRBJ1-1
v_call: TRBV24-1
cdr3_aa: CATSDVGAGAFF
cdr3_nt: TGTGCCACCAGTGATGTGGGAGCTGGAGCTTTCTTT

d_call: -
clone_size: -
j_call: TRBJ1-2
v_call: TRBV19
cdr3_aa: CASNQGSNYGYTF
cdr3_nt: TGTGCCAGTAATCAGGGTTCCAACTATGGCTACACCTTC

d_call: -
clone_size: -
j_call: TRBJ2-3
v_call: TRBV29-1
cdr3_aa: CSVEPDNTDTQYF
cdr3_nt: TGCAGCGTTGAACCGGACAACACAGATACGCAGTATTTT

d_call: -
clone_size: -
j_call: TRBJ1-6
v_call: TRBV5-8
cdr3_aa: CASSPLRVNNSPLHF
cdr3_nt: TGTGCCAGCAGCCCCTTGAGGGTTAATAATTCACCCCTCCACTTT

d_call: -
clone_size: once
j_call: TRBJ1-4
v_call: TRBV20-1
cdr3_aa: CSVVSSGKLFF
cdr3_nt: TGCAGTGTCGTAAGCTCGGGAAAACTGTTTTTT

d_call: TRBD1
clone_size: -
j_call: TRBJ2-3
v_call: TRBV5-1
cdr3_aa: CASSFRGQGTDTQYF
cdr3_nt: TGCGCCAGCAGCTTCAGGGGGCAGGGCACAGATACGCAGTATTTT

d_call: TRBD1
clone_size: -
j_call: TRBJ2-4
v_call: TRBV6-2/TRBV6-3
cdr3_aa: CASSPPSGQGTPSFKNIQYF
cdr3_nt: TGTGCCAGCAGTCCCCCCTCGGGACAGGGAACACCTTCCTTCAAAAACATTCAGTACTTC

d_call: -
clone_size: -
j_call: TRBJ2-2
v_call: TRBV28
cdr3_aa: CASSGHGRGELFF
cdr3_nt: TGTGCCAGCAGTGGACACGGCAGGGGGGAGCTGTTTTTT

d_call: -
clone_size: once
j_call: TRBJ2-3
v_call: TRBV2
cdr3_aa: CASSETGSRTDTQYF
cdr3_nt: TGTGCCAGCAGTGAAACGGGGTCGAGGACAGATACGCAGTATTTT

d_call: -
clone_size: -
j_call: TRBJ1-3
v_call: TRBV4-2
cdr3_aa: CASSQEAAGNTIYF
cdr3_nt: TGTGCCAGCAGCCAAGAGGCTGCCGGAAACACCATATATTTT

d_call: -
clone_size: -
j_call: TRBJ2-7
v_call: TRBV5-6
cdr3_aa: CASSFGGLNSYEQYF
cdr3_nt: TGTGCCAGCAGCTTCGGGGGGCTCAACTCCTACGAGCAGTACTTC

d_call: TRBD2
clone_size: many
j_call: TRBJ2-3
v_call: TRBV5-1
cdr3_aa: CASSLSRTSGEITDTQYF
cdr3_nt: TGCGCCAGCAGCTTAAGCAGGACTAGCGGAGAGATCACAGATACGCAGTATTTT

d_call: -
clone_size: -
j_call: TRBJ1-1
v_call: TRBV5-1
cdr3_aa: CASSLEGEMGEAFF
cdr3_nt: TGCGCCAGCAGCTTGGAGGGGGAGATGGGTGAAGCTTTCTTT

d_call: TRBD1
clone_size: -
j_call: TRBJ1-2
v_call: TRBV28
cdr3_aa: CASRRQGKDYGYTF
cdr3_nt: TGTGCCAGCAGGCGACAGGGGAAGGACTATGGCTACACCTTC

d_call: TRBD2
clone_size: -
j_call: TRBJ2-5
v_call: TRBV7-2
cdr3_aa: CASSLTSGGAETQYF
cdr3_nt: TGTGCCAGCAGCTTAACTAGCGGGGGGGCTGAGACCCAGTACTTC

d_call: -
clone_size: -
j_call: TRBJ2-5
v_call: TRBV6-5
cdr3_aa: CASSYNSQETQYF
cdr3_nt: TGTGCCAGCAGTTACAACAGCCAAGAGACCCAGTACTTC

d_call: TRBD1
clone_size: -
j_call: TRBJ1-5
v_call: TRBV7-9
cdr3_aa: CASSPTGYQPQHF
cdr3_nt: TGTGCCAGCAGCCCGACAGGGTATCAGCCCCAGCATTTT

d_call: -
clone_size: -
j_call: TRBJ1-5
v_call: TRBV4-2
cdr3_aa: CASSQEKRDIWDRNQPQHF
cdr3_nt: TGTGCCAGCAGCCAAGAAAAAAGGGACATTTGGGACCGCAATCAGCCCCAGCATTTT

d_call: TRBD1
clone_size: -
j_call: TRBJ1-2
v_call: TRBV19
cdr3_aa: CAIRGQDVGGYTF
cdr3_nt: TGTGCCATTCGGGGACAGGATGTGGGTGGCTACACCTTC

d_call: TRBD1
clone_size: -
j_call: TRBJ1-2
v_call: TRBV7-9
cdr3_aa: CASSLRDSYGYTF
cdr3_nt: TGTGCCAGCAGCTTGAGGGACAGCTATGGCTACACCTTC

d_call: -
clone_size: -
j_call: TRBJ1-1
v_call: TRBV3-1/TRBV3-2
cdr3_aa: CASSHRLEAFF
cdr3_nt: TGTGCCAGCAGCCACAGATTGGAGGCTTTCTTT

d_call: -
clone_size: -
j_call: TRBJ1-5
v_call: TRBV5-6
cdr3_aa: CASSVRGVSQPQHF
cdr3_nt: TGTGCCAGCAGCGTCCGGGGAGTTAGCCAGCCCCAGCATTTT

d_call: TRBD2
clone_size: -
j_call: TRBJ2-3
v_call: TRBV5-6
cdr3_aa: CASSLYLAGSTDTQYF
cdr3_nt: TGTGCCAGCAGCCTCTACCTAGCGGGGAGCACAGATACGCAGTATTTT

d_call: -
clone_size: -
j_call: TRBJ1-5
v_call: TRBV19
cdr3_aa: CASSSQPQHF
cdr3_nt: TGTGCCAGTTCTAGTCAGCCCCAGCATTTT

d_call: -
clone_size: -
j_call: TRBJ2-5
v_call: TRBV24-1
cdr3_aa: CATGGYQETQYF
cdr3_nt: TGTGCCACCGGGGGGTACCAAGAGACCCAGTACTTC

d_call: -
clone_size: -
j_call: TRBJ1-1
v_call: TRBV5-4
cdr3_aa: CASSLDQGRNTEAFF
cdr3_nt: TGTGCCAGCAGCTTGGATCAGGGAAGAAACACTGAAGCTTTCTTT

d_call: TRBD2
clone_size: once
j_call: TRBJ2-5
v_call: TRBV5-1
cdr3_aa: CASRNGGGAIRETQYF
cdr3_nt: TGCGCCAGCAGGAATGGCGGGGGGGCTATAAGGGAGACCCAGTACTTC

d_call: -
clone_size: -
j_call: TRBJ1-4
v_call: TRBV7-8
cdr3_aa: CASSLGTREKLFF
cdr3_nt: TGTGCCAGCAGCTTAGGGACACGCGAAAAACTGTTTTTT

d_call: -
clone_size: -
j_call: TRBJ2-3
v_call: TRBV29-1
cdr3_aa: CSVRRDHTDTQYF
cdr3_nt: TGCAGCGTTCGGCGGGACCACACAGATACGCAGTATTTT

d_call: -
clone_size: -
j_call: TRBJ1-4
v_call: TRBV5-5
cdr3_aa: CASSLFSGPNEKLFF
cdr3_nt: TGTGCCAGCAGCTTGTTCTCTGGCCCTAATGAAAAACTGTTTTTT

d_call: TRBD1
clone_size: -
j_call: TRBJ1-2
v_call: TRBV2
cdr3_aa: CASSGQGIYGYTF
cdr3_nt: TGTGCCAGCAGCGGACAGGGCATCTATGGCTACACCTTC

d_call: -
clone_size: -
j_call: TRBJ2-5
v_call: TRBV2
cdr3_aa: CASSERGGGETQYF
cdr3_nt: TGTGCCAGCAGTGAAAGGGGGGGTGGCGAGACCCAGTACTTC

d_call: -
clone_size: -
j_call: TRBJ1-1
v_call: TRBV19
cdr3_aa: CASTLEQAMNTEAFF
cdr3_nt: TGTGCCAGTACCTTGGAACAGGCGATGAACACTGAAGCTTTCTTT

d_call: -
clone_size: -
j_call: TRBJ2-5
v_call: TRBV24-1
cdr3_aa: CATSDLTGGVEETQYF
cdr3_nt: TGTGCCACCAGTGATTTGACAGGAGGGGTGGAAGAGACCCAGTACTTC

d_call: TRBD2
clone_size: -
j_call: TRBJ2-5
v_call: TRBV6-5
cdr3_aa: CASRSGGQETQYF
cdr3_nt: TGTGCCAGCAGATCGGGGGGGCAAGAGACCCAGTACTTC

d_call: TRBD2
clone_size: -
j_call: TRBJ2-3
v_call: TRBV4-1
cdr3_aa: CASSQDRSGGITSTDTQYF
cdr3_nt: TGCGCCAGCAGCCAAGATCGGTCGGGGGGAATAACTAGCACAGATACGCAGTATTTT

d_call: -
clone_size: few
j_call: TRBJ2-6
v_call: TRBV28
cdr3_aa: CASSSDIQVSSGANVLTF
cdr3_nt: TGTGCCAGCAGTTCCGACATACAGGTATCCTCTGGGGCCAACGTCCTGACTTTC

d_call: -
clone_size: -
j_call: TRBJ2-1
v_call: TRBV6-5
cdr3_aa: CASSYSRFGAKQFF
cdr3_nt: TGTGCCAGCAGTTACTCGAGGTTTGGTGCTAAGCAGTTCTTC

d_call: -
clone_size: -
j_call: TRBJ2-2
v_call: TRBV7-3
cdr3_aa: CASSLTAATANTGELFF
cdr3_nt: TGTGCCAGCAGCTTAACTGCGGCTACCGCGAACACCGGGGAGCTGTTTTTT

d_call: TRBD2
clone_size: -
j_call: TRBJ2-3
v_call: TRBV18
cdr3_aa: CASSPQARGTTSADTQYF
cdr3_nt: TGTGCCAGCTCACCACAGGCCCGAGGGACTACCTCAGCGGATACGCAGTATTTT

d_call: -
clone_size: once
j_call: TRBJ2-3
v_call: TRBV19
cdr3_aa: CASKSGNTQYF
cdr3_nt: TGTGCCAGTAAATCGGGAAACACGCAGTATTTT

d_call: -
clone_size: -
j_call: TRBJ2-7
v_call: TRBV7-2
cdr3_aa: CASRRNGGKGDTYEQYF
cdr3_nt: TGTGCCAGCCGGAGGAATGGTGGAAAAGGGGACACCTACGAGCAGTACTTC

d_call: TRBD2
clone_size: -
j_call: TRBJ2-1
v_call: TRBV28
cdr3_aa: CASRTGGGNNEQFF
cdr3_nt: TGTGCCAGCAGAACCGGGGGGGGCAACAATGAGCAGTTCTTC